The source of this T cell receptor (beta chain) is a study of T cells expressing NK-cell markers. Across the study: Each TCR beta repertoire originated in sorted T cells that were CD3+CD56+NKG2C+, CD3+CD56+NKG2C- or CD3+CD56-NKG2C+. The sequencing cohort of eight donors included seven HCMV-seropositive individuals and one seronegative individual.

UMIs were included in TCR beta cDNA generated by 5'RACE template switching. TCRdb reanalyzed the 5' RACE reads, giving one entry per CDR3 protein sequence and no DNA. The sample spans over 100,000 distinct CDR3 sequences; the ten largest clones claim approximately 17%. General study points: There remained a lack of clarity about HCMV specificity of expanded NKG2C+ T cell clones.

The V gene's germline CDR1 is SQVTM and CDR2 ANQGSEA. The CDR3 sequence is 13 residues long. Comments on this clonotype: As yet, its antigen is unknown.

The sample was blood T cells: a sorted CD56 or NKG2C T cell subset, CD4+ or CD8+ T cells, or bulk PBMC T cells (not recorded which). This TCR was recovered from a woman aged 18-69 years in good health. J is TRBJ2-1 and V is TRBV29-1; the D call of TRBD2 rests on TCRdb alone, since no DNA is present to check it. The chain's CDR3 is CSVWTESYNEQFF.